This T cell receptor (beta chain) was identified in a study of blood T cells in healthy people across ages. Study-level points and caveats: Possibly, changes in expanded clonotypes were confounded because donor CMV status was unknown.

PCR was performed a second time for about 6 to 12 cycles using a sample-barcoded 5' primer and a J-beta primer mix. All samples gave at least 2.5 million CDR3-containing paired-end reads. TCRdb reanalysed the 5' RACE reads using MiXCR and keeps one entry per CDR3 protein. Among more than 800,000 distinct CDR3 sequences listed, more than 25% were seen once. Comments on this clonotype: Its antigen is not known.

Germline values: CDR1 SGDLS, CDR2 YYNGEE. V shed 0 bases, J shed 7 bases, and the junction held 7 bases outside the gene matches. This CDR3 is built from 15 residues. Input material: blood. The TCR was taken from a woman of 80 years or more in good health. The chain employs TRBV9 and TRBJ2-7, with 10 bases matching TRBD2. The CDR3 sequence is CASSVGASGGEEQYF. The CDR3 DNA reads TGTGCCAGCAGCGTAGGTGCTAGCGGGGGAGAGGAGCAGTACTTC.